A selection of T cell receptor beta chains follows, all from one sample in a study of control samples from healthy donors and cancer patients. Libraries were prepared by immunoSEQ multiplex PCR; TCRdb keeps only in-frame clonotypes and omits some of them. The repertoire holds 150,000 to 200,000 clones, with around 90% as singletons. The sequenced material came from blood. The receptors derive from a woman aged 45-65 years in good health. Both conserved end residues are trimmed from each CDR3. The order of the fields is clone size, V gene, J gene, CDR3 protein. Rows give clone size only sometimes, using once, few, many, or a class for an expanded clone.

clone size: NA; V gene: TRBV29-1; J gene: TRBJ1-1; CDR3 protein: SASDSLEAF
clone size: NA; V gene: TRBV4-3; J gene: TRBJ2-7; CDR3 protein: ASSQGLNYEQY
clone size: medium-sized; V gene: TRBV2; J gene: TRBJ2-2; CDR3 protein: ASSPDRVVFSGELF
clone size: NA; V gene: TRBV24-1; J gene: TRBJ2-7; CDR3 protein: ATSVGTGAYEQY
clone size: NA; V gene: TRBV24-1; J gene: TRBJ2-2; CDR3 protein: AIGTSGNTGELF
clone size: NA; V gene: TRBV4-1; J gene: TRBJ2-5; CDR3 protein: ASSRLVQETQY
clone size: NA; V gene: TRBV19; J gene: TRBJ1-5; CDR3 protein: ASSILGSNQPQH
clone size: NA; V gene: TRBV2; J gene: TRBJ2-7; CDR3 protein: ASKRDRESTYEQY
clone size: NA; V gene: TRBV4-1; J gene: TRBJ2-4; CDR3 protein: ASSQEGVGKNIQY
clone size: NA; V gene: TRBV27; J gene: TRBJ1-4; CDR3 protein: ASSLSGGIATNEKLF
clone size: NA; V gene: TRBV27; J gene: TRBJ2-4; CDR3 protein: ASSFARDRGYIQY
clone size: NA; V gene: TRBV14; J gene: TRBJ2-7; CDR3 protein: ASSQVRGSTYEQY
clone size: once; V gene: TRBV4-3; J gene: TRBJ2-7; CDR3 protein: ASSQDQLGAYEQY
clone size: NA; V gene: TRBV5-1; J gene: TRBJ2-5; CDR3 protein: ASSPQGGRGETQY
clone size: NA; V gene: TRBV28; J gene: TRBJ1-1; CDR3 protein: ASSATGGLDTEAF
clone size: NA; V gene: TRBV21-1; J gene: TRBJ1-5; CDR3 protein: ASSNSSRDDSCNQPQH
clone size: NA; V gene: TRBV7-2; J gene: TRBJ1-3; CDR3 protein: ASSPTGWVDGNTIY
clone size: few; V gene: TRBV6-4; J gene: TRBJ1-2; CDR3 protein: ASSEKAGEDGYT
clone size: NA; V gene: TRBV3-1/TRBV3-2; J gene: TRBJ2-7; CDR3 protein: ASSQGRDRGAYEQY
clone size: NA; V gene: TRBV5-1; J gene: TRBJ1-1; CDR3 protein: ASSLVAGTGSNTEAF
clone size: NA; V gene: TRBV9; J gene: TRBJ2-7; CDR3 protein: ASSGTSSSYEQY
clone size: NA; V gene: TRBV24-1; J gene: TRBJ2-1; CDR3 protein: ATMNLAHNEQF